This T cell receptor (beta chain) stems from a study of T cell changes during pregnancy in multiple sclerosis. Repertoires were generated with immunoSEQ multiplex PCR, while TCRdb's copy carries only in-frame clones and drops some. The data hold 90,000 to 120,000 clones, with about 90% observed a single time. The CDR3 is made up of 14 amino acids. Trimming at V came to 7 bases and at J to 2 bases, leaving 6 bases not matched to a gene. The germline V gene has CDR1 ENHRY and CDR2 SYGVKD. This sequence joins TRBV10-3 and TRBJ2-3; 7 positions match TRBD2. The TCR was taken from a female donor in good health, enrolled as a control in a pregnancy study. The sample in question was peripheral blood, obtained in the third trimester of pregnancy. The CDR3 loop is CAIMVGGFTDTQYF. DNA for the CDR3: TGTGCCATCATGGTCGGGGGGTTCACAGATACGCAGTATTTT.